The 2 T cell receptor beta chains listed next were all sequenced from one sample in a study of blood T cell repertoires in COVID-19. Data came from immunoSEQ multiplex PCR; TCRdb stores just in-frame clones and leaves some out. The data contain a few hundred thousand clones, 70% to 90% of them singletons. Sequences were obtained from PBMCs or T cells enriched from blood (not recorded which). Receptors were obtained from a man under 40 who had recovered from COVID-19.

This chain connects TRBV30 to TRBJ2-1; TRBD2 matches 7 bases. Germline V gene sequence: CDR1 GTSNPN, CDR2 SVGIG (reference sequence). Unmatched junction bases numbered 3, after V lost 6 bases and J lost 4 bases. The CDR3 length is 12 residues. This CDR3 reads CACSGLYNEQFF. CDR3 bases: TGTGCCTGTAGCGGGCTATACAATGAGCAGTTCTTC.

J is TRBJ1-2 and V is TRBV24-1, with D tentatively TRBD1 (5 bases). The germline V gene encodes CDR1 KGHDR and CDR2 SFDVKD. V lost 1 base and J 7 bases, leaving 6 bases between the germline ends. This CDR3 has 12 amino acids. CDR3 sequence (DNA): TGTGCCACCAGTGATTTAGGGGCTGGCTACACCTTC. Its protein product is CATSDLGAGYTF.